These T cell receptor beta chains were read from a single sample in a study. From the RT-PCR reads, TCRdb called clonotypes with MiXCR, one entry per CDR3 protein. The sample has 650,000 to 800,000 distinct CDR3 sequences; around 14% are singletons. Specimen: memory CD4+ T cells from blood. The origin of the receptors is a female donor in good health, serving as a healthy control. Both conserved end residues are trimmed from each CDR3.

v_gene	j_gene	CDR3aa
TRBV28	TRBJ2-1	ASSLRTGGLAQF
TRBV25-1	TRBJ1-5	ASSSTGQGPQH
TRBV7-9	TRBJ1-1	ASAFTRGEAF
TRBV5-1	TRBJ1-2	ASSPPDSSYGYT
TRBV11-2	TRBJ2-7	ASSGSTGTYEQY
TRBV10-3	TRBJ2-1	AISEGAGGSYNEQF
TRBV5-4	TRBJ1-5	ASSCGDRVVQPQH
TRBV20-1	TRBJ2-2	SARAGTVYTGELF
TRBV7-3	TRBJ2-3	ASSQSLAASDTQY
TRBV18	TRBJ1-1	ASSPQVARYNTEAF
TRBV7-2	TRBJ1-6	ASSSGQGGDSPLH
TRBV29-1	TRBJ2-7	SVVGGAGATEQY
TRBV24-1	TRBJ1-2	ATSDFNRGQGYT
TRBV12-3/TRBV12-4	TRBJ2-5	ASSLSEPGGGYQETQY
TRBV18	TRBJ2-4	ASSPPGQLRNIQY
TRBV5-1	TRBJ2-5	ASTNLAGETQY
TRBV12-3/TRBV12-4	TRBJ1-1	ASSRAPEAF
TRBV30	TRBJ1-2	AWSYNAQGAGGYT